The T cell receptor (beta chain) under discussion was sequenced for a study of CD8 T cells in Susac syndrome. TEMRA cells were FACS-enriched, unlike CD8+ and CD4+ T cells, which were negatively isolated. Random hexamers served to reverse transcribe about 0.5 to 1 ug RNA. The immunoSEQ assay covered 54 Vbeta and 13 Jbeta segments for CDR3. TCRdb called the immunoSEQ multiplex PCR reads again in MiXCR, with one record for every CDR3 protein. Of some 70,000 distinct CDR3 sequences in the sample, just under 95% were seen once. The CDR3 loop spans 12 amino acids. Trimming removed 1 base at V and 8 bases at J, with 6 bases between. CDR1 and CDR2 (germline): LGHNA, YNFKEQ.

The specimen was CD8+ T cells from PBMCs. This receptor was obtained from a human donor with multiple sclerosis. The chain employs TRBV4-2 and TRBJ2-1; D unresolved. DNA for the CDR3: TGTGCCAGCAGCCAAGGAACGGATGAGCAGTTCTTC. This translates into CASSQGTDEQFF.